This is a list of T cell receptor beta chains from one sample in a study of blood T cell repertoires in COVID-19. TCRdb's copy holds only in-frame clones and misses some; the assay was immunoSEQ multiplex PCR. There are 40,000 or so clones in the sample; approximately 85% occur only once, and 3.5% to 5% lies in the top ten. Sequenced sample: peripheral blood. These receptors came from a man in his fifties or sixties with acute or convalescent COVID-19. The CDR3 runs from the conserved cysteine through the conserved F or W.

V,CDR3
TRBV3-1/TRBV3-2,CASSRQGIYEQYF
TRBV12-3/TRBV12-4,CASSDFSGVGYTF
TRBV11-1,CASSLGQGSAEQFF
TRBV6-5,CASSLTGELFF
TRBV7-9,CASSRLAGEGETQYF
TRBV5-1,CASSLLGGSPHEQYF
TRBV5-6,CASSRTGGLGNQPQHF
TRBV18,CASSPETGNQPQHF
TRBV7-6,CASSLVRTVNYGYTF
TRBV4-1,CASASGGAGEKLFF
TRBV9,CASSATWTSDLINEQFF
TRBV6-5,CANRLAGGYNEQFF
TRBV7-9,CASSFPGGVNTEAFF
TRBV19,CASSIGRGDEAFF